Presented here are 8 T cell receptor beta chains from one specimen sequenced in a study of blood T cell repertoires in COVID-19. Here immunoSEQ multiplex PCR was the method, and the copy in TCRdb shows in-frame clones only, minus some. The profile covers 100,000 to 150,000 clones, with roughly 92% appearing a single time and around 1.9% taken by the ten largest. Material for sequencing was peripheral blood. These receptors were obtained from a man aged 45 to 65 with COVID-19, enrolled during active disease.

The chain carries TRBV29-1 and TRBJ2-7; D remains ambiguous. This CDR3 is 11 amino acids long. V was shortened by 7 bases and J by 3 bases, with 10 bases between the two germline ends. Germline assignment: CDR1 SQVTM and CDR2 ANQGSEA. The CDR3 sequence is CSAELYYEQYF. CDR3 nucleotide sequence: TGCAGCGCCGAGCTTTACTACGAGCAGTACTTC.

This clone occurred once. The V call is TRBV6-2 or TRBV6-3, the J call TRBJ2-3, with TRBD1 as a possible D gene (5 bases). V lost 0 bases, J lost 0 bases, and 7 bases lay in between. This CDR3 is built from 15 residues. Germline lookup yields CDR1 MNHEY and CDR2 SVGEGT. The CDR3 loop reads CASSYSTASTDTQYF. As DNA, the CDR3 is TGTGCCAGCAGTTACTCGACAGCTAGCACAGATACGCAGTATTTT.

The chain links TRBV2 to TRBJ1-1; D call uncertain. Germline values: CDR1 SNHLY, CDR2 FYNNEI. This CDR3 has 11 amino acids. The germline V and J ends were trimmed by 7 bases and 2 bases, with 5 bases remaining between them. CDR3 sequence reads: CASTVNTEAFF. CDR3 DNA sequence: TGTGCCAGCACTGTAAACACTGAAGCTTTCTTT.

V usage is TRBV9 and J usage is TRBJ1-2, with D uncertain. The CDR3 spans 15 residues. Deletions cut 0 bases from V and 3 bases from J, with 12 bases between. The germline V gene has CDR1 SGDLS and CDR2 YYNGEE. CDR3 sequence: CASSVESGFDYGYTF. As DNA, the CDR3 is TGTGCCAGCAGCGTAGAGAGCGGGTTTGACTATGGCTACACCTTC.

This chain links TRBV7-2 with TRBJ2-7, with a weak D call TRBD2 (7 bases). The V and J ends lost 1 base and 6 bases respectively, with 13 bases between them. Germline values: CDR1 SGHTA, CDR2 FQGNSA. This CDR3 region has 14 residues. The CDR3 coding sequence is TGTGCCAGCAGCTTAGGGGTTGCGGGGGCCGAGCAGTACTTC. As protein: CASSLGVAGAEQYF.

This chain uses TRBV7-2 with TRBJ2-5; TRBD2 matches at 8 bases. The CDR3 is 15 residues long. V trimming: 0 bases; J trimming: 6 bases; junction bases outside the gene matches: 6. The germline V gene has CDR1 SGHTA and CDR2 FQGNSA. The DNA for the CDR3 is TGTGCCAGCAGCTTAGCGCGGGAGGCTGGGAAGACCCAGTACTTC. It codes for CASSLAREAGKTQYF. Filled out from reference TRBV7-2 and TRBJ2-5, the complete variable domain reads GAGVSQSPSNKVTEKGKDVELRCDPISGHTALYWYRQSLGQGLEFLIYFQGNSAPDKSGLPSDRFSAERTGGSVSTLTIQRTQQEDSAVYLCASSLAREAGKTQYFGPGTRLLVL.

The chain combines TRBV6-5 with TRBJ2-7; TRBD1 matches 7 bases. Germline V gene sequence: CDR1 MNHEY, CDR2 SVGAGI. This CDR3 has 14 amino acids. With 6 bases clipped from V and 3 bases from J, the junction kept 8 bases outside the gene matches. The CDR3 DNA follows: TGTGCCAGCAGCCAAAGGAGACAGGGCTACGAGCAGTACTTC. Its protein is CASSQRRQGYEQYF.

The chain has TRBV29-1 and TRBJ1-2; 8 bases line up with TRBD1. This CDR3 region has 14 residues. The germline gives CDR1 SQVTM, CDR2 ANQGSEA. The ends lost 1 base at V and 3 bases at J; junction bases unmatched: 4. CDR3 sequence: CSVEGGTGDYGYTF. Here the CDR3 DNA reads TGCAGCGTTGAAGGAGGGACAGGCGACTATGGCTACACCTTC.